Below are 20 T cell receptor beta chains sequenced from a single sample in a study of CD8+CD57+ T cells in acquired aplastic anemia (dated by TCRdb to 2017 to 2018). Flow cytometry had shown CD8+CD57+ cell expansion in the patients selected for sequencing. Sequencing relied on an Illumina HiSeq 2000. Genomic DNA served as template for TCR beta VDJ combination and CDR3 sequence profiling. TCRdb ran its own pipeline on the public reads, namely fastp trimming at Q25 and MiXCR clone calling, and kept in-frame beta chains. All rows with the same CDR3 protein become a single entry with the most common DNA and genes. The sample profile shows 200,000 or so distinct CDR3 sequences; approximately 48% of them were found once. The ten largest clones capture about 9.7% of the sample. Sequenced material: sorted CD4+, CD8+, or CD8+CD57+ T cells (not recorded which) from PBMCs. Receptors were obtained from a human donor with aplastic anemia.

This clonotype was observed a handful of times. V and J are TRBV18 and TRBJ1-2; D may be TRBD1 (6 bases). The CDR3 loop spans 14 amino acids. Germline CDR1 is KGHSH and CDR2 is LQKENI. V was cut by 3 bases and J by 0 bases, with 8 bases left in between. The CDR3 DNA is TGTGCCAGCTCACCTGGGACAACTAACTATGGCTACACCTTC. Protein sequence: CASSPGTTNYGYTF.

V and J are TRBV12-3 or TRBV12-4 and TRBJ2-5; 7 bases map to TRBD2. This CDR3 contains 14 residues. The V and J ends lost 2 bases and 5 bases, in that order; junction bases with no gene match: 5. The CDR3 coding sequence is TGTGCCAGCAGTTTACACCCGGGAGGCGAGACCCAGTACTTC. Amino acids: CASSLHPGGETQYF.

This clonotype rates as medium-sized. The CDR3 here is CASSVGLTDTQYF. In DNA, the CDR3 is TGTGCCAGCAGTGTCGGGCTCACAGATACGCAGTATTTT. The chain recombines TRBV25-1 with TRBJ2-3, with D hard to call. Trimming took off 4 bases at V and 2 bases at J, with 7 bases between the two ends. CDR3 size: 13 residues. Looked up from germline, CDR1 is MGHDK and CDR2 is SYGVNS.

With regard to this clonotype: Relative to the germline gene, one junction end is altered; a read error may explain this. The gene calls are TRBV7-9 and TRBJ1-1; maybe TRBD1 (5 bases). CDR1 is SEHNR, CDR2 FQNEAQ, per germline (reference sequence). This CDR3 is built from 12 residues. The DNA for the CDR3 is TGTGCCCGCAGTGGGGGGGGGACTGAAGCTTTCTTT. Translation gives CARSGGGTEAFF.

This chain connects TRBV7-2 to TRBJ1-5, with D uncertain. The germline CDR1 and CDR2 sequences are SGHTA and FQGNSA. The ends were cut back, 3 bases at V and 5 bases at J, with 8 bases in the middle. This CDR3 has 13 amino acids. DNA of the CDR3: TGTGCCAGCAGCTTCTCCTTTCATCAGCCCCAGCATTTT. Translated: CASSFSFHQPQHF.

The CDR3 sequence is CSARGDEQFF. The DNA for the CDR3 is TGCAGTGCTAGGGGCGATGAGCAGTTCTTC. The rearrangement joins TRBV20-1 to TRBJ2-1; D ambiguous. The CDR3 covers 10 residues. Trimming pared 3 bases from V and 8 bases from J, leaving 5 bases between. Looked up from germline, CDR1 is DFQATT and CDR2 is SNEGSKA (reference sequence).

The chain recombines TRBV15 with TRBJ2-7, with no clear D. This CDR3 has 15 residues. The ends were cut back, 0 bases at V and 0 bases at J, with 9 bases in the middle. The germline CDR1 and CDR2 sequences are LNHNV and YYDKDF (reference sequence). CDR3 DNA sequence: TGTGCCACCAGCAGAGATTTCCCGTCCTCCTACGAGCAGTACTTC. Amino acid sequence: CATSRDFPSSYEQYF.

The rearrangement joins TRBV7-8 to TRBJ1-1; D unclear. Trimming took off 3 bases at V and 0 bases at J, with 8 bases between the two ends. Germline CDR1 SGHVS, CDR2 FQNEAQ. The CDR3 sequence is 14 residues long. The DNA of the CDR3 is TGTGCCAGCAGCTTTGGGGTCATGAACACTGAAGCTTTCTTT. It translates to CASSFGVMNTEAFF.

In its sample, this clonotype was seen many times. The gene calls are TRBV11-1 and TRBJ1-1, with TRBD1 as a possible D gene (6 bases). The CDR3 loop spans 14 amino acids. CDR1 is SGHAT and CDR2 is FQDESV in the germline V gene (reference sequence). Trimming left V 6 bases short and J 3 bases short, with 14 bases between. As DNA, the CDR3 is TGTGCCAGCAGATCAGCAGGGGTAGACACTGAAGCTTTCTTT. Protein product: CASRSAGVDTEAFF.

The chain couples TRBV24-1 to TRBJ2-1; 7 nucleotides align to TRBD2. CDR1 and CDR2 from the germline V gene are KGHDR and SFDVKD. CDR3 length: 16 residues. The trim removed 5 bases at V and 7 bases at J, leaving 13 bases unmatched. Written as DNA, the CDR3 is TGTGCCACCAGTGCCCCTGCAGCGGGAACTAGGAATGAGCAGTTCTTC. Residues: CATSAPAAGTRNEQFF.

This clonotype was seen a few times. An end of the junction differs from the germline gene, which may be a read error. The chain employs TRBV10-3 and TRBJ2-1, with 8 nucleotides matching TRBD2. The CDR3 sequence is 17 residues long. Germline V gene sequence: CDR1 ENHRY, CDR2 SYGVKD. DNA of the CDR3: TGTGCCAGCAGTCAAACCGGACTAGCAGAGAACTACAATGAGCAGTTCTTC. Translation: CASSQTGLAENYNEQFF.

The V and J genes are TRBV9 and TRBJ2-3; the D gene could be TRBD1 or TRBD2 (5 bases each). The V gene lost 3 bases and the J gene lost 4 bases, with 15 bases spanning the gap. The CDR3 is 15 amino acids. Germline assignment: CDR1 SGDLS and CDR2 YYNGEE. CDR3 DNA: TGTGCCAGCAGCGACCCGGGGCCCGCGGCAGATACGCAGTATTTT. Amino acid sequence: CASSDPGPAADTQYF.

This clonotype was picked up many times. This sequence joins TRBV20-1 and TRBJ2-7; possibly TRBD1 or TRBD2 for D (7 bases each). The CDR3 is made up of 15 amino acids. Germline assignment: CDR1 DFQATT and CDR2 SNEGSKA (reference sequence). Trimming removed 3 bases from V and 7 bases from J, with 22 bases in between. Here the CDR3 DNA reads TGCAGTGCTAGGGACCCAGGGGGAGGGCCTTTTGAGCAGTACTTC. Translated, it gives CSARDPGGGPFEQYF.

In this sample, this clonotype turned up many times. The chain couples TRBV5-6 to TRBJ2-3; no reliable D call. The length of the CDR3 is 16 residues. Germline CDR1 SGHDT, CDR2 YYEEEE. V was clipped by 0 bases and J by 0 bases, with 11 bases between them. Here the CDR3 DNA reads TGTGCCAGCAGCTTGGTCAGCCGCTATAGCACAGATACGCAGTATTTT. Its translation: CASSLVSRYSTDTQYF.

This clonotype was picked up a small number of times. The chain has TRBV19 and TRBJ1-2; D unclear. Trimming removed 11 bases at V and 6 bases at J, with 19 bases between. Germline lookup yields CDR1 LNHDA and CDR2 SQIVND (reference sequence). The CDR3 loop spans 13 amino acids. CDR3 sequence (DNA): TGTGCCTCATTAGCTAGGGCGTCGAATGGCTACACCTTC. It codes for CASLARASNGYTF.

Remarks on this clonotype: A much larger clone lies one base from this, so it may be a read error. The chain is built from TRBV5-6 and TRBJ2-7; D tentatively fits TRBD1 or TRBD2 (5 bases each). V lost 0 bases and J 2 bases, leaving 12 bases between the germline ends. The CDR3 is 15 amino acids. The germline V gene encodes CDR1 SGHDT and CDR2 YYEEEE. Here the CDR3 DNA reads TGTGCCAGCAGCTTGGTGAGCAGGGAGACCTACGAGCAGTACTTC. The encoded protein is CASSLVSRETYEQYF.

This clonotype was seen only once. The chain joins TRBV19 to TRBJ1-2, with D tentatively TRBD1 (6 bases). The germline gives CDR1 LNHDA, CDR2 SQIVND (reference sequence). The CDR3 is 14 residues long. V was pared by 2 bases and J by 4 bases, with 11 bases between. CDR3 nucleotide sequence: TGTGCCAGTAGTATAAGTGGACAGCTCTATGGCTACACCTTC. Encoded protein: CASSISGQLYGYTF.

The count of this clonotype is one. The chain combines TRBV10-3 with TRBJ1-2; D gene ambiguous. This CDR3 has 13 residues. V was pared by 10 bases and J by 8 bases, with 20 bases between. The germline V gene encodes CDR1 ENHRY and CDR2 SYGVKD. Written as DNA, the CDR3 is TGTGCCAGCACCCAGGTTCTTAGGTACGGCTACACCTTC. Translated: CASTQVLRYGYTF.

The rearrangement links TRBV6-4 to TRBJ2-3; 12 nucleotides line up with TRBD2. The germline gives CDR1 MRHNA, CDR2 SNTAGT. V trimming: 4 bases; J trimming: 1 base; junction bases outside the gene matches: 0. The CDR3 contains 15 residues. As DNA, the CDR3 is TGTGCCAGCAGTGGGACTAGCGGGGGCACAGATACGCAGTATTTT. Protein product: CASSGTSGGTDTQYF.

This sequence joins TRBV7-3 and TRBJ2-7; 7 bases match TRBD2. Germline V CDR1 and CDR2: SGHTA, FQGTGA. The trim removed 2 bases at V and 4 bases at J, leaving 5 bases unmatched. CDR3 length: 14 residues. CDR3 nucleotides: TGTGCCAGCAGCTTAGGCGGGAGCTTTTACGAGCAGTACTTC. Translation: CASSLGGSFYEQYF. The whole variable domain, filled in from reference TRBV7-3 and TRBJ2-7, reads GAGVSQTPSNKVTEKGKYVELRCDPISGHTALYWYRQSLGQGPEFLIYFQGTGAADDSGLPNDRFFAVRPEGSVSTLKIQRTERGDSAVYLCASSLGGSFYEQYFGPGTRLTVT.